Listed here are 11 T cell receptor beta chains from one sample, sequenced in a study of T cells in Graves' hyperthyroidism and ophthalmopathy. RNA transcripts were the template for amplifying TCR beta CDR3 regions. HTBI primers were the set used in a first-round RT-PCR of the TCR CDR3. TCRdb independently ran MiXCR on the multiplex PCR reads; one entry per CDR3 protein. Of hundreds of thousands of distinct CDR3 sequences listed, more than 11% are singletons. Sequencing was carried out using blood. All receptors derive from a woman aged 25 to 45 with Graves' hyperthyroidism that later progressed to Graves' ophthalmopathy.

This chain uses TRBV5-8 with TRBJ2-2, with no clear D. The ends were cut back, 7 bases at V and 7 bases at J, with 14 bases in the middle. Germline CDR1 reads SGHTS; CDR2 reads YDEGEE. This CDR3 has 13 residues. This CDR3 reads CASDATLVGELFF. The CDR3 nucleotides are TGTGCCAGCGACGCGACACTCGTCGGGGAGCTGTTTTTT.

This clonotype came up many times. The rearrangement links TRBV29-1 to TRBJ1-1, with D unresolved. The CDR3 is made up of 12 amino acids. The V end was cut by 4 bases, the J end by 4 bases, with 10 bases between. In germline, CDR1 is SQVTM, CDR2 ANQGSEA. CDR3 nucleotide sequence: TGCAGCGTTGCGTTTAAGGGCACTGAAGCTTTCTTT. It yields the protein CSVAFKGTEAFF.

V usage is TRBV6-2 or TRBV6-3 and J usage is TRBJ1-6; D is unresolved. The CDR3 extends over 14 amino acids. CDR1 and CDR2 from the germline V gene are MNHEY and SVGEGT. Trimming left V 8 bases short and J 6 bases short, with 14 bases between. This chain's CDR3 is CASCSRESNSPLHF. DNA of the CDR3: TGTGCCAGCTGTTCGAGGGAAAGTAATTCACCCCTCCACTTT.

This clonotype was detected ten times or more. The rearrangement uses TRBV7-2 and TRBJ1-3; the D gene is possibly TRBD1 (5 bases). V was clipped by 5 bases and J by 4 bases, with 18 bases between them. CDR3 length equals 16 residues. Germline loops: CDR1 SGHTA, CDR2 FQGNSA. The CDR3 here is CASSVNQGIIGNTIYF. The CDR3 DNA reads TGTGCCAGCAGCGTAAACCAGGGTATCATCGGAAACACCATATATTTT.

This clonotype was seen only a few times. The chain couples TRBV19 to TRBJ2-1; tentatively, D is TRBD1 (5 bases). CDR1 is LNHDA and CDR2 is SQIVND in the germline V gene (reference sequence). This CDR3 has 13 amino acids. V was clipped by 2 bases and J by 7 bases, with 9 bases between them. This chain's CDR3 is CASSILQGNEQFF. CDR3 nucleotide sequence: TGTGCCAGTAGTATACTTCAGGGTAATGAGCAGTTCTTC.

There are many counts of this clonotype. This chain connects TRBV7-2 to TRBJ1-2; D might be TRBD1 (5 bases). V was clipped by 1 base and J by 4 bases, with 13 bases between them. Per germline, CDR1 SGHTA and CDR2 FQGNSA. This CDR3 comprises 15 residues. The CDR3 DNA reads TGTGCCAGCAGCTTAGTCGGGACGGATTTCTATGGCTACACCTTC. Translated: CASSLVGTDFYGYTF.

In this sample, this clonotype turned up many times. CDR3 DNA: TGTGCCAGCAGCCCCGACGGTATATCAGTGTACGAGCAGTACTTC. Translation: CASSPDGISVYEQYF. V is TRBV9 and J is TRBJ2-7; D gene ambiguous. The length of the CDR3 is 15 residues. V lost 4 bases to trimming and J lost 4 bases, with 18 bases between them. CDR1 is SGDLS, CDR2 YYNGEE, per germline.

This clonotype came up many times. The rearrangement links TRBV12-3 or TRBV12-4 to TRBJ1-1; TRBD1 aligns across 7 bases. The CDR3 has 13 amino acids. The trim removed 5 bases at V and 7 bases at J, leaving 7 bases unmatched. The CDR3 is CASSRRGRGEAFF. The CDR3 region has the DNA TGTGCCAGCAGTAGGAGGGGGCGAGGTGAAGCTTTCTTT.

The CDR3 sequence: CASSDLAGHSYEQYF. CDR3 DNA: TGTGCCAGCAGTGATCTCGCGGGGCACTCCTACGAGCAGTACTTC. This chain uses TRBV2 with TRBJ2-7, with TRBD2 as a possible D gene (6 bases). Looked up from germline, CDR1 is SNHLY and CDR2 is FYNNEI. The V end was cut by 3 bases, the J end by 0 bases, with 12 bases between. The CDR3 sequence is 15 residues long.

Ten or more counts support this clonotype. The V and J genes are TRBV29-1 and TRBJ2-7; D assignment may be TRBD1 or TRBD2 (5 bases each). V was shortened by 3 bases and J by 4 bases, with 19 bases between the two germline ends. This CDR3 is 15 amino acids long. The germline V gene encodes CDR1 SQVTM and CDR2 ANQGSEA. The CDR3 nucleotides are TGCAGCGTTGAGACCGGGGCCCCGGCTCAATACGAGCAGTACTTC. It yields the protein CSVETGAPAQYEQYF.

This clonotype was seen repeatedly, ten times or more. The V gene is TRBV12-3 or TRBV12-4, the J gene TRBJ2-3; 8 bases map to TRBD1. The length of the CDR3 is 15 residues. Trimming at V came to 3 bases and at J to 4 bases, leaving 6 bases not matched to a gene. CDR3: CASSFGTGIPDTQYF. CDR3 coding DNA: TGTGCCAGCAGTTTCGGGACAGGAATTCCAGATACGCAGTATTTT.